One sample yielded the 29 T cell receptor beta chains listed below, sequenced in a study of cytomegalovirus exposure and HLA in healthy donors. Vbeta (60) and Jbeta (13) primers were used in the PCR. Here immunoSEQ multiplex PCR was the method, and the copy in TCRdb shows in-frame clones only, minus some. Here the sample spans about 160,000 clones, roughly 85% being singletons. The sequenced material came from PBMCs. The receptors derive from a woman aged 30 to 39 in good health and CMV-seronegative.

This clone was observed a few times. This chain joins TRBV7-9 and TRBJ2-1, with 9 positions matching TRBD2. The CDR3 extends over 17 amino acids. V trimming: 5 bases; J trimming: 4 bases; junction bases outside the gene matches: 12. The germline V gene has CDR1 SEHNR and CDR2 FQNEAQ (reference sequence). For the CDR3, the DNA is TGTGCCAGCAGCCCGGCCTTTAGCGGGGGATCTTACAATGAGCAGTTCTTC. Translation gives CASSPAFSGGSYNEQFF.

The genes are TRBV4-2 and TRBJ2-5, with TRBD2 identical over 12 bases. The ends lost 0 bases at V and 1 base at J; junction bases unmatched: 0. The CDR3 is made up of 16 amino acids. Germline CDR1 LGHNA, CDR2 YNFKEQ. The CDR3 DNA sequence: TGTGCCAGCAGCCAAGAACTAGCGGGAGGCCAAGAGACCCAGTACTTC. Protein sequence: CASSQELAGGQETQYF.

This rearrangement joins TRBV13 to TRBJ1-1, with D tentatively TRBD1 (5 bases). V was clipped by 4 bases and J by 3 bases, with 15 bases between them. The CDR3 has 15 residues. CDR1 is PRHDT and CDR2 is FYEKMQ in the germline V gene (reference sequence). This CDR3 is CASSSVGQGDTEAFF. CDR3 nucleotides: TGTGCCAGCAGCTCGGTAGGGCAGGGCGACACTGAAGCTTTCTTT.

V is TRBV5-1 and J is TRBJ2-1, with D maybe TRBD1 (5 bases). This CDR3 spans 14 amino acids. Germline-derived CDR1 and CDR2 are SGHRS and YFSETQ. Deletions cut 3 bases from V and 1 base from J, with 8 bases between. CDR3 in DNA: TGCGCCAGCAGCTATGACAGATCCTACAATGAGCAGTTCTTC. Translation: CASSYDRSYNEQFF.

J is TRBJ2-5 and V is TRBV5-1, with TRBD2 as a possible D gene (6 bases). The germline V gene encodes CDR1 SGHRS and CDR2 YFSETQ. The CDR3 consists of 12 residues. Between the trimmed V and J ends, which lost 5 bases and 5 bases, there was a span of 10 bases. CDR3 residues: CASSKEGETQYF. DNA for the CDR3: TGCGCCAGCAGTAAGGAGGGGGAGACCCAGTACTTC.

This chain links TRBV2 with TRBJ1-1; 11 bases agree with TRBD1. V lost 8 bases, J lost 5 bases, and 4 bases stayed unmatched. This CDR3 comprises 13 residues. Germline CDR1 is SNHLY and CDR2 is FYNNEI. CDR3 region: CASGRDRGTEAFF. The CDR3 coding sequence is TGTGCCAGCGGCCGGGACAGGGGGACTGAAGCTTTCTTT.

This sequence joins TRBV9 and TRBJ2-3; 7 bases map to TRBD2. V shed 2 bases, J shed 9 bases, and the junction held 15 bases outside the gene matches. The V gene's germline CDR1 is SGDLS and CDR2 YYNGEE. The CDR3 consists of 16 residues. The CDR3 region is CASSVAIGGMSGTQYF. CDR3 DNA: TGTGCCAGCAGCGTCGCAATCGGGGGGATGAGTGGAACGCAGTATTTT. The full variable domain, rest sourced from reference TRBV9 and TRBJ2-3, is DSGVTQTPKHLITATGQRVTLRCSPRSGDLSVYWYQQSLDQGLQFLIQYYNGEERAKGNILERFSAQQFPDLHSELNLSSLELGDSALYFCASSVAIGGMSGTQYFGPGTRLTVL.

V and J are TRBV27 and TRBJ2-7, with 11 bases matching TRBD2. Per the germline V gene, CDR1 is MNHEY and CDR2 is SMNVEV (reference sequence). Germline trimming cut 6 bases from V and 0 bases from J; bases unmatched to any gene: 10. The CDR3 extends over 17 amino acids. The CDR3 spells CASRPPGLADTSYEQYF. The CDR3 nucleotides read TGTGCCAGCAGACCTCCGGGACTAGCGGACACCTCCTACGAGCAGTACTTC.

The chain is built from TRBV2 and TRBJ1-1; 8 positions match TRBD1. Germline V gives CDR1 SNHLY, CDR2 FYNNEI. The CDR3 runs to 13 residues. V was clipped by 8 bases and J by 5 bases; unmatched bases: 7. The DNA for the CDR3 is TGTGCCAGCTCGCTACAGGGGGAGACTGAAGCTTTCTTT. It encodes CASSLQGETEAFF.

The rearrangement uses TRBV7-8 and TRBJ2-1, with D perhaps TRBD1 (5 bases). This CDR3 is built from 12 residues. In germline, CDR1 is SGHVS, CDR2 FQNEAQ. V lost 10 bases and J lost 9, with 16 bases in between. The CDR3 sequence: CATAGLSVEQFF. The CDR3 DNA reads as TGTGCCACAGCAGGGTTAAGCGTTGAGCAGTTCTTC.

This clone was detected once. The chain couples TRBV2 to TRBJ2-1; perhaps TRBD1 as D (6 bases). Germline CDR1 and CDR2: SNHLY and FYNNEI. The ends were cut back, 6 bases at V and 5 bases at J, with 17 bases in the middle. This CDR3 is built from 15 residues. CDR3 in amino acids: CASRIGGAMDNEQFF. CDR3 nucleotide sequence: TGTGCCAGCAGGATAGGGGGTGCTATGGACAATGAGCAGTTCTTC.

The chain links TRBV15 to TRBJ1-5, with 7 bases lining up with TRBD1. Germline CDR1 is LNHNV and CDR2 is YYDKDF (reference sequence). Germline trimming cut 5 bases from V and 5 bases from J; bases unmatched to any gene: 12. This CDR3 is 16 amino acids long. In DNA form, the CDR3 reads TGTGCCACCAGCCCGGACAGGCCCGGGTCGTATCAGCCCCAGCATTTT. Amino acids: CATSPDRPGSYQPQHF.

The V gene is TRBV11-2, the J gene TRBJ1-2; 8 bases match TRBD1. Germline CDR1 and CDR2: SGHAT and FQNNGV. J lost 4 bases, V lost 4 bases, and 8 bases had no gene match. This CDR3 region has 15 residues. CDR3: CASSSRTGLGYGYTF. CDR3 nucleotide sequence: TGTGCCAGCAGCTCCAGGACAGGGTTAGGCTATGGCTACACCTTC.

The chain is built from TRBV6-6 and TRBJ1-5, with D possibly being TRBD1 (6 bases). V gave up 4 bases and J gave up 0 bases, with 10 bases separating them. CDR1 is MNHNY, CDR2 SVGAGI, per germline (reference sequence). CDR3 size: 15 residues. This chain's CDR3 is CASSSGQFSNQPQHF. In DNA, the CDR3 is TGTGCCAGCAGTTCTGGACAGTTTAGCAATCAGCCCCAGCATTTT.

This clone was seen just once. It is unclear where the CDR3 begins or ends on the DNA, so no DNA is shown, and the CDR3 is as TCRdb lists it. This rearrangement joins TRBV28 to TRBJ1-1; TRBD1, the table's D call, was not compared with the DNA. The length of the CDR3 is 17 amino acids, counting both ends. Germline lookup yields CDR1 MDHEN and CDR2 SYDVKM. The CDR3: CASSLPEAFFGTQEAFF.

This sequence joins TRBV29-1 and TRBJ2-1; TRBD2 matches at 7 bases. The CDR3 has 14 residues. CDR1 and CDR2 (germline): SQVTM, ANQGSEA. The V segment lost 5 bases and the J segment 0 bases; nucleotides outside the gene matches: 4. CDR3 bases: TGCAGCGTTCGTCTAGCGGCCTCCTACAATGAGCAGTTCTTC. It yields the protein CSVRLAASYNEQFF.

The chain has TRBV30 and TRBJ1-4; D remains unclear. Germline V CDR1 and CDR2: GTSNPN, SVGIG (reference sequence). CDR3 length: 14 amino acids. V dropped 7 bases and J dropped 3 bases, with 15 bases sitting between them. CDR3 DNA sequence: TGTGCCTCGGAGTGGAGGGCTGCTAATGAAAAACTGTTTTTT. Protein product: CASEWRAANEKLFF.

This chain uses TRBV6-5 with TRBJ1-2, with D hard to call. In germline, CDR1 is MNHEY, CDR2 SVGAGI. Trimming took off 6 bases at V and 4 bases at J, with 6 bases between the two ends. The length of the CDR3 is 11 residues. The chain's CDR3 is CASSGVYGYTF. The CDR3 DNA follows: TGTGCCAGCAGCGGGGTCTATGGCTACACCTTC.

V and J are TRBV25-1 and TRBJ1-5; TRBD1 aligns across 8 bases. Germline V gives CDR1 MGHDK, CDR2 SYGVNS. V shed 8 bases and J 0 bases; nucleotides not matched to a gene: 9. This CDR3 region has 16 residues. The CDR3 DNA is TGTGCCAGCTCTACAGGGGGGGGCTTTAGCAATCAGCCCCAGCATTTT. Residues: CASSTGGGFSNQPQHF.

The chain has TRBV29-1 and TRBJ2-7; TRBD1 is a possible D gene (5 bases). V shed 8 bases and J shed 0 bases, with 11 bases lying between them. The CDR3 runs to 12 residues. Germline V gives CDR1 SQVTM, CDR2 ANQGSEA. CDR3 in amino acids: CSFRGSSYEQYF. The CDR3 nucleotides read TGCAGCTTTAGGGGTTCCTCCTACGAGCAGTACTTC.

The chain uses TRBV6-6 and TRBJ1-3; the D is unclear. Between the trimmed V and J ends, which lost 6 bases and 0 bases, there was a span of 6 bases. Per the germline V gene, CDR1 is MNHNY and CDR2 is SVGAGI (reference sequence). The CDR3 is 13 residues long. The chain's CDR3 is CASSFYSGNTIYF. The CDR3 bases are TGTGCCAGCAGCTTCTACTCTGGAAACACCATATATTTT.

This clone was detected a few times. The chain carries TRBV2 and TRBJ1-5; D may be TRBD1 (5 bases). V was clipped by 1 base and J by 3 bases, with 10 bases between them. Germline lookup yields CDR1 SNHLY and CDR2 FYNNEI. The CDR3 is 15 amino acids. The DNA of the CDR3 is TGTGCCAGCAGTGAAGGCAGGGCGAACAATCAGCCCCAGCATTTT. Protein product: CASSEGRANNQPQHF.

This chain joins TRBV7-3 and TRBJ2-3, with TRBD2 as a possible D gene (6 bases). V lost 2 bases and J lost 1, with 22 bases in between. CDR1 SGHTA and CDR2 FQGTGA come from the germline V gene. CDR3 size: 19 residues. CDR3 nucleotide sequence: TGTGCCAGCAGCTTAGGGCTAGCGTCATCGTTCCTCGGCACAGATACGCAGTATTTT. Its translation: CASSLGLASSFLGTDTQYF.

This clone was recorded only once. The V call is TRBV19, the J call TRBJ1-1, with unresolved D. The V gene's germline CDR1 is LNHDA and CDR2 SQIVND (reference sequence). The CDR3 length is 12 residues. Trimming removed 4 bases at V and 2 bases at J, with 5 bases between. CDR3 nucleotide sequence: TGTGCCAGTAGTACCTTTAACACTGAAGCTTTCTTT. Its protein product is CASSTFNTEAFF.

The V gene is TRBV5-4, the J gene TRBJ2-2; possibly TRBD2 for D (7 bases). Trimming removed 7 bases from V and 4 bases from J, with 14 bases in between. This CDR3 is built from 14 residues. Germline values: CDR1 SGHNT, CDR2 YYREEE (reference sequence). CDR3 DNA sequence: TGTGCCAGCCGTGGGGGGGCGCCCACCGGGGAGCTGTTTTTT. Translated, it gives CASRGGAPTGELFF.

Notes on this clone: One end of the junction is discordant with germline, which a read error may explain. The chain combines TRBV19 with TRBJ2-1, with 9 bases that match TRBD1. The CDR3 loop spans 13 amino acids. The germline gives CDR1 LNHDA, CDR2 SQIVND (reference sequence). The CDR3 DNA reads TGTGCCAGTAGCCCCGGACAGGGGTGGGTGAGGGTCTTC. It specifies CASSPGQGWVRVF.

This clone was seen just once. The chain carries TRBV5-1 and TRBJ2-7, with a tentative D call TRBD2 (6 bases). The CDR3 runs 15 residues. Trimming removed 4 bases from V and 6 bases from J, with 20 bases in between. Looked up from germline, CDR1 is SGHRS and CDR2 is YFSETQ. The CDR3 DNA reads TGCGCCAGCAGCCCTTACGGGACTCCGGTCAGCGAGCAGTACTTC. It codes for CASSPYGTPVSEQYF.

The CDR3 nucleotides are TGTGCCAGCAGCCTGGAGATCCAGGGGAAAAATGAGCAGTTCTTC. Translation gives CASSLEIQGKNEQFF. The V call is TRBV7-6, the J call TRBJ2-1; D might be TRBD1 (6 bases). This CDR3 comprises 15 residues. Trimming took 5 bases from V and 7 from J, leaving 18 bases between them. Germline assignment: CDR1 SGHVS and CDR2 FNYEAQ. Complete variable domain (other parts from reference TRBV7-6 and TRBJ2-1): GAGVSQSPRYKVTKRGQDVALRCDPISGHVSLYWYRQALGQGPEFLTYFNYEAQQDKSGLPNDRFSAERPEGSISTLTIQRTEQRDSAMYRCASSLEIQGKNEQFFGPGTRLTVL.

V gene TRBV16 combines with J gene TRBJ1-5; no clear D. Looked up from germline, CDR1 is KGHSY and CDR2 is FQNENV. The CDR3 runs 13 residues. The germline V and J ends were trimmed by 4 bases and 4 bases, with 8 bases remaining between them. CDR3 in amino acids: CASSRQENQPQHF. The CDR3, as DNA: TGTGCCAGCAGCCGGCAGGAAAATCAGCCCCAGCATTTT.